The 28 T cell receptor beta chains below all came from one sample that was sequenced in a study of shared clonotypes between healthy human individuals. Some clones are missing from TCRdb's copy, which holds only in-frame ones; the method was immunoSEQ multiplex PCR. Of about 490,000 clones listed, 60% to 85% are singletons. The sample consisted of PBMCs. The receptor set was obtained from a woman aged 35 to 49 in good health. Some clones in this sample may be carry-over from other donors' samples.

The chain combines TRBV4-2 with TRBJ2-1, with D possibly TRBD2 on 5 matching bases. The CDR3 extends over 16 amino acids. Germline CDR1 LGHNA, CDR2 YNFKEQ. V lost 0 bases and J 4 bases, leaving 13 bases between the germline ends. The CDR3 sequence: CASSQEGRLPYNEQFF. The CDR3 nucleotides read TGTGCCAGCAGCCAAGAGGGGAGACTACCTTACAATGAGCAGTTCTTC.

The rearrangement uses TRBV28 and TRBJ1-5; unclear D gene. This CDR3 contains 16 residues. Trimming removed 5 bases at V and 0 bases at J, with 14 bases between. Germline values: CDR1 MDHEN, CDR2 SYDVKM. CDR3 in amino acids: CASSPPPGASNQPQHF. CDR3 nucleotide sequence: TGTGCCAGCAGTCCACCCCCGGGAGCTAGCAATCAGCCCCAGCATTTT.

The chain is built from TRBV7-2 and TRBJ1-1; perhaps TRBD1 as D (6 bases). CDR3 length: 14 residues. In germline, CDR1 is SGHTA, CDR2 FQGNSA. V was trimmed by 7 bases and J by 6 bases, leaving 18 bases between them. CDR3 nucleotide sequence: TGTGCCAGCACCTTTAGGGGGGGGACTTCTGAAGCTTTCTTT. This sequence encodes CASTFRGGTSEAFF.

The chain recombines TRBV7-2 with TRBJ2-1; 7 bases are a match to TRBD2. CDR1 SGHTA and CDR2 FQGNSA come from the germline V gene. The length of the CDR3 is 17 residues. Trimming removed 5 bases from V and 5 bases from J; junction bases left unmatched: 15. This chain's CDR3 is CASSPRSRFAGDNEQFF. The CDR3 bases are TGTGCCAGCAGCCCCCGCTCTCGGTTTGCGGGAGACAATGAGCAGTTCTTC.

The chain couples TRBV28 to TRBJ2-4, with TRBD2 matching 12 bases. J was trimmed by 7 bases and V by 6 bases; bases with no gene match: 10. Germline V lookup: CDR1 MDHEN, CDR2 SYDVKM. The CDR3 is 16 amino acids. CDR3 sequence (DNA): TGTGCCAGCAGCGCCGGGACTAGCGGGTGGTTGAACATTCAGTACTTC. Amino acids: CASSAGTSGWLNIQYF.

The gene calls are TRBV7-9 and TRBJ1-1; D is unclear. This CDR3 contains 12 residues. Trimming pared 2 bases from V and 10 bases from J, leaving 11 bases between. Germline values: CDR1 SEHNR, CDR2 FQNEAQ (reference sequence). The CDR3, as DNA: TGTGCCAGCAGCTTACAAGGGATGGGAGCTTTCTTT. This gives the protein CASSLQGMGAFF.

Ten or more counts support this clone. This rearrangement joins TRBV6-4 to TRBJ1-1, with 8 bases lining up with TRBD1. The CDR3 is 14 residues long. CDR1 is MRHNA and CDR2 is SNTAGT in the germline V gene. V lost 2 bases to trimming and J lost 1 base; unmatched junction nucleotides: 0. Here the CDR3 reads CASSDDRGNTEAFF. Written as DNA, the CDR3 is TGTGCCAGCAGTGACGACAGGGGGAACACTGAAGCTTTCTTT.

V is TRBV6-5 and J is TRBJ1-1; 8 bases map to TRBD1. Germline V gene lookup returns CDR1 MNHEY and CDR2 SVGAGI. J gave up 5 bases and V 6 bases, and 5 bases lay outside the gene matches. The CDR3 runs to 13 residues. The CDR3 DNA reads TGTGCCAGCAGCGTACAGGGGGGGACTGAAGCTTTCTTT. The encoded protein is CASSVQGGTEAFF.

This clone was seen a single time. V gene TRBV11-2 combines with J gene TRBJ2-4, with D hard to call. The CDR3 runs to 15 residues. V lost 0 bases, J lost 9 bases, and 15 bases lay in between. The germline CDR1 and CDR2 sequences are SGHAT and FQNNGV. The CDR3 loop reads CASSLEFGAIAIQYF. CDR3 DNA sequence: TGTGCCAGCAGCTTAGAATTTGGAGCAATTGCCATTCAGTACTTC.

CDR3 sequence (DNA): TGTGCAGAACGACAGGGGGTAACCGGGGAGCTGTTTTTT. Its protein product is CAERQGVTGELFF. The V and J genes are TRBV25-1 and TRBJ2-2; 9 bases agree with TRBD1. The V gene's germline CDR1 is MGHDK and CDR2 SYGVNS. CDR3 size: 13 residues. Drawing the rest from reference TRBV25-1 and TRBJ2-2, the complete variable domain is EADIYQTPRYLVIGTGKKITLECSQTMGHDKMYWYQQDPGMELHLIHYSYGVNSTEKGDLSSESTVSRIRTEHFPLTLESARPSHTSQYLCAERQGVTGELFFGEGSRLTVL.

V and J are TRBV5-4 and TRBJ2-1, with 9 positions matching TRBD2. V gave up 5 bases and J gave up 12 bases; unmatched junction bases: 18. The germline gives CDR1 SGHNT, CDR2 YYREEE (reference sequence). This CDR3 is built from 16 residues. As DNA, the CDR3 is TGTGCCAGCAGAACTGGCGGGGGGGCGAATCATTTCGGGCAGTTCTTC. It codes for CASRTGGGANHFGQFF.

The CDR3 here is CASRPGTGVGYTF. In DNA, the CDR3 is TGTGCCAGCAGACCCGGGACAGGCGTTGGCTACACCTTC. The rearrangement uses TRBV27 and TRBJ1-2, with 8 bases identical to TRBD1. Germline V CDR1 and CDR2: MNHEY, SMNVEV (reference sequence). The ends lost 6 bases at V and 7 bases at J; junction bases unmatched: 7. This CDR3 is 13 amino acids long.

The V call is TRBV18, the J call TRBJ1-1, with D possibly TRBD1 on 5 matching bases. Germline V lookup: CDR1 KGHSH, CDR2 LQKENI. The V end was cut by 2 bases, the J end by 4 bases, with 17 bases between. The CDR3 is 16 residues long. Written as DNA, the CDR3 is TGTGCCAGCTCACCAGCGGGGCAGGGTTTTGGCACTGAAGCTTTCTTT. It codes for CASSPAGQGFGTEAFF.

The rearrangement joins TRBV10-3 to TRBJ2-7; 10 nucleotides line up with TRBD1. Germline assignment: CDR1 ENHRY and CDR2 SYGVKD. The CDR3 totals 15 residues. V dropped 5 bases and J dropped 6; count of bases not matched to a gene: 10. DNA of the CDR3: TGTGCCATCAGTCCCGCCGGGACAGGGGTTTTCGAGCAGTACTTC. Protein product: CAISPAGTGVFEQYF.

This rearrangement joins TRBV5-1 to TRBJ2-7, with TRBD2 as a possible D gene (5 bases). Germline-derived CDR1 and CDR2 are SGHRS and YFSETQ. The CDR3 sequence is 15 residues long. Trimming left V 0 bases short and J 4 bases short, with 14 bases between. CDR3 in amino acids: CASSLVAARGYEQYF. CDR3 DNA: TGCGCCAGCAGCTTGGTGGCAGCTAGAGGGTACGAGCAGTACTTC.

This clone was counted a few times. The chain joins TRBV5-1 to TRBJ2-2; 7 bases line up with TRBD1. The CDR3 covers 14 residues. V was pared by 4 bases and J by 4 bases, with 4 bases of the junction left unmatched. From germline, CDR1 is SGHRS and CDR2 YFSETQ. CDR3 residues: CASSKGAGTGELFF. DNA of the CDR3: TGCGCCAGCAGCAAGGGGGCTGGCACCGGGGAGCTGTTTTTT.

The chain employs TRBV11-3 and TRBJ2-2; D is uncertain. The V end was cut by 5 bases, the J end by 3 bases, with 4 bases between. Germline loops: CDR1 SGHNT, CDR2 YENEEA. The CDR3 has 12 residues. The CDR3 region has the DNA TGTGCCAGCAGCCCGTACACCGGGGAGCTGTTTTTT. This gives the protein CASSPYTGELFF. Variable domain in full (rest from reference TRBV11-3 and TRBJ2-2): EAGVVQSPRYKIIEKKQPVAFWCNPISGHNTLYWYLQNLGQGPELLIRYENEEAVDDSQLPKDRFSAERLKGVDSTLKIQPAELGDSAVYLCASSPYTGELFFGEGSRLTVL.

In its sample, this clone was seen many times. The V and J genes are TRBV7-2 and TRBJ2-1, with TRBD1 matching 9 bases. There are 16 residues in the CDR3. V shed 5 bases, J shed 7 bases, and the junction held 12 bases outside the gene matches. The germline gives CDR1 SGHTA, CDR2 FQGNSA. As DNA, the CDR3 is TGTGCCAGCAGCCGAGAACCGGGACAGGGAGGAAATGAGCAGTTCTTC. The encoded protein is CASSREPGQGGNEQFF.

The V call is TRBV4-1, the J call TRBJ1-5; the D gene is possibly TRBD1 (6 bases). The CDR3 length is 13 residues. Trimming left V 9 bases short and J 7 bases short, with 16 bases between. CDR1 MGHRA and CDR2 YSYEKL come from the germline V gene. CDR3 sequence reads: CASPYRVGQPQHF. The CDR3 DNA sequence: TGCGCCAGTCCCTACAGGGTTGGACAGCCCCAGCATTTT.

The chain has TRBV6-1 and TRBJ1-2, with a tentative D call TRBD1 (5 bases). The ends were cut back, 1 base at V and 4 bases at J, with 10 bases in the middle. Germline-derived CDR1 and CDR2 are MNHNS and SASEGT. The CDR3 totals 14 residues. This CDR3 reads CASSEVPGLYGYTF. The CDR3 coding sequence is TGTGCCAGCAGTGAAGTCCCGGGACTCTATGGCTACACCTTC.

CDR3 nucleotide sequence: TGTGCCAGCAAACCAGGGGGCTCGAACACTGAAGCTTTCTTT. Translated: CASKPGGSNTEAFF. The chain uses TRBV5-4 and TRBJ1-1; 8 bases are a match to TRBD1. V shed 6 bases, J shed 1 base, and the junction held 5 bases outside the gene matches. In germline, CDR1 is SGHNT, CDR2 YYREEE (reference sequence). The CDR3 consists of 14 residues.

The V call is TRBV5-4, the J call TRBJ2-7; 14 bases align to TRBD2. V lost 4 bases and J lost 4; bases outside the gene matches: 10. There are 17 residues in the CDR3. Per germline, CDR1 SGHNT and CDR2 YYREEE (reference sequence). The CDR3 loop reads CASSTGTSGRIIYEQYF. The CDR3 DNA reads as TGTGCCAGCAGCACCGGGACTAGCGGGAGAATCATTTACGAGCAGTACTTC.

The rearrangement links TRBV29-1 to TRBJ2-3, with D possibly TRBD2 on 6 matching bases. The germline V and J ends were trimmed by 3 bases and 3 bases, with 16 bases remaining between them. Germline CDR1 SQVTM, CDR2 ANQGSEA. The CDR3 has 15 amino acids. The CDR3 nucleotides read TGCAGCGTTGAGCGGGCGGGGTTCGGGACAGATACGCAGTATTTT. Translated: CSVERAGFGTDTQYF.

A few counts support this clone. The rearrangement links TRBV19 to TRBJ2-3; no reliable D call. V lost 3 bases to trimming and J lost 7 bases, with 17 bases between them. Per the germline V gene, CDR1 is LNHDA and CDR2 is SQIVND (reference sequence). CDR3 length: 15 residues. The CDR3 loop is CASSIDSVGSNTQYF. CDR3 coding DNA: TGTGCCAGTAGTATTGATTCGGTCGGGTCTAATACGCAGTATTTT.

The chain links TRBV7-2 to TRBJ1-2; D is uncertain. The ends were cut back, 1 base at V and 8 bases at J, with 11 bases in the middle. The CDR3 has 13 residues. Germline values: CDR1 SGHTA, CDR2 FQGNSA. CDR3 nucleotide sequence: TGTGCCAGCAGCTTAGGGTTAGGGTTGGGCTACACCTTC. Its protein is CASSLGLGLGYTF.

V is TRBV28 and J is TRBJ2-3; the match to TRBD2 covers 8 bases. CDR1 and CDR2 from the germline V gene are MDHEN and SYDVKM. The CDR3 loop spans 17 amino acids. Trimming removed 2 bases from V and 3 bases from J; junction bases left unmatched: 10. DNA of the CDR3: TGTGCCAGCAGTTTAGTACCCGGGAGGGCCGGGACAGATACGCAGTATTTT. Translated, it gives CASSLVPGRAGTDTQYF.

This chain uses TRBV5-1 with TRBJ2-1; 8 nucleotides align to TRBD2. From germline, CDR1 is SGHRS and CDR2 YFSETQ. There are 15 residues in the CDR3. Trimming removed 0 bases from V and 3 bases from J; junction bases left unmatched: 2. The CDR3 region has the DNA TGCGCCAGCAGCTTGGCGGGACTAGACTACAATGAGCAGTTCTTC. This gives the protein CASSLAGLDYNEQFF.

The genes are TRBV7-3 and TRBJ2-1, with D possibly being TRBD1 (6 bases). CDR1 is SGHTA, CDR2 FQGTGA, per germline. V shed 5 bases and J shed 7 bases, with 21 bases lying between them. The CDR3 spans 16 residues. The CDR3 here is CASSTTGTYNLNEQFF. The CDR3 DNA reads TGTGCCAGCAGCACAACAGGGACCTACAATTTAAATGAGCAGTTCTTC.